Shown below are 28 T cell receptor beta chains from a single sample sequenced in a study of T cell repertoires in cytomegalovirus infection. For these TCRs, the target antigens are not known. TCRdb reprocessed the reads with MiXCR, giving one entry per CDR3 protein. The table lists tens of thousands of distinct CDR3 sequences, 22% of them singletons. The sample was PBMCs, sequenced either directly or after in vitro stimulation (not recorded which). The receptors shown here come from a human donor in good health (CMV status not recorded). Some clones in this sample may be carry-over from other donors' samples.

In this sample, this clonotype turned up many times. The DNA of the CDR3 is TGTGCCAGCAGCTTCGGGACCAGTTACAATGAGCAGTTCTTC. Its protein product is CASSFGTSYNEQFF. The gene calls are TRBV7-2 and TRBJ2-1; D is tentatively TRBD1 or TRBD2 (5 bases each). V was clipped by 3 bases and J by 4 bases, with 10 bases between them. The CDR3 sequence is 14 residues long. The germline gives CDR1 SGHTA, CDR2 FQGNSA.

V usage is TRBV14 and J usage is TRBJ2-5; D unresolved. CDR1 is SGHDN, CDR2 FVKESK, per germline. This CDR3 has 13 residues. V lost 4 bases to trimming and J lost 0 bases, with 6 bases between them. The CDR3: CASSRGYQETQYF. CDR3 nucleotide sequence: TGTGCCAGCAGCCGGGGTTACCAAGAGACCCAGTACTTC.

This clonotype has just one count. The chain carries TRBV18 and TRBJ2-2; 7 positions agree with TRBD2. Germline trimming cut 3 bases from V and 0 bases from J; bases unmatched to any gene: 4. CDR1 KGHSH and CDR2 LQKENI come from the germline V gene. The CDR3 loop spans 16 amino acids. CDR3 loop: CASSPSSGANTGELFF. The CDR3 DNA reads TGTGCCAGCTCACCCTCTAGCGGCGCGAACACCGGGGAGCTGTTTTTT.

The chain combines TRBV6-2 or TRBV6-3 with TRBJ2-1, with TRBD2 as a possible D gene (6 bases). CDR1 is MNHEY and CDR2 is SVGEGT in the germline V gene. This CDR3 has 13 residues. V shed 7 bases and J shed 7 bases, with 14 bases lying between them. CDR3 nucleotides: TGTGCCAGCAACAAAGATGGGGGGAATGAGCAGTTCTTC. Protein sequence: CASNKDGGNEQFF.

This sequence joins TRBV11-3 and TRBJ2-1; the D gene is possibly TRBD2 (5 bases). This CDR3 region has 16 residues. With 1 base removed from V and 4 bases from J, the gap between germline ends came to 14 bases. The germline V gene encodes CDR1 SGHNT and CDR2 YENEEA. The CDR3 DNA is TGTGCCAGCAGCTTAGGAGGAGGAATTGGATACAATGAGCAGTTCTTC. Its protein product is CASSLGGGIGYNEQFF.

The chain recombines TRBV18 with TRBJ2-1, with 8 bases lining up with TRBD2. Germline V gene sequence: CDR1 KGHSH, CDR2 LQKENI. With 6 bases clipped from V and 7 bases from J, the junction kept 20 bases outside the gene matches. The CDR3 sequence is 18 residues long. The CDR3 sequence is CASSVKTSGGFSGNEQFF. CDR3 nucleotides: TGTGCCAGCTCCGTTAAAACTAGCGGAGGCTTCTCCGGGAATGAGCAGTTCTTC.

The chain joins TRBV19 to TRBJ2-7; D is possibly TRBD2 (6 bases). The CDR3 length is 15 residues. The germline V and J ends were trimmed by 5 bases and 7 bases, with 21 bases remaining between them. CDR1 is LNHDA and CDR2 is SQIVND in the germline V gene (reference sequence). The CDR3 nucleotides are TGTGCCAGTAGTCCGAAAGGGACTCACCGTTGGGAGCAGTACTTC. Amino acid sequence: CASSPKGTHRWEQYF.

This clonotype has more than one count but fewer than ten. The rearrangement uses TRBV4-3 and TRBJ2-7; 7 nucleotides agree with TRBD2. This CDR3 is 19 amino acids long. The germline gives CDR1 LGHNA, CDR2 YSLEER. The ends lost 2 bases at V and 3 bases at J; junction bases unmatched: 19. CDR3 region: CASSQFKLFGGRGNYEQYF. The CDR3 DNA sequence: TGCGCCAGCAGCCAATTTAAGCTGTTTGGCGGGAGAGGAAACTACGAGCAGTACTTC.

In its sample, this clonotype was seen a few times. This chain uses TRBV11-2 with TRBJ2-1; 11 bases agree with TRBD2. Germline V CDR1 and CDR2: SGHAT, FQNNGV. Trimming took 0 bases from V and 7 from J; bases not matched to a gene: 8. The CDR3 length is 17 residues. The chain's CDR3 is CASSLESTSGSRNEQFF. The DNA of the CDR3 is TGTGCCAGCAGCTTAGAGAGCACTAGCGGGAGTCGAAATGAGCAGTTCTTC.

Only a few counts were recorded for this clonotype. The chain is built from TRBV20-1 and TRBJ2-5, with TRBD1 identical over 7 bases. This CDR3 region has 15 residues. V gave up 6 bases and J gave up 0 bases; unmatched junction bases: 10. Looked up from germline, CDR1 is DFQATT and CDR2 is SNEGSKA (reference sequence). The CDR3 here is CSAPTGDWYQETQYF. The CDR3 region has the DNA TGCAGTGCCCCTACAGGGGATTGGTACCAAGAGACCCAGTACTTC.

In this sample, this clonotype turned up a few times. This sequence joins TRBV12-3 or TRBV12-4 and TRBJ2-3; D is perhaps TRBD2 (5 bases). The CDR3 length is 13 residues. Trimming took 6 bases from V and 1 from J, leaving 8 bases between them. The chain's CDR3 is CASRLGGTDTQYF. The CDR3 DNA reads as TGTGCCAGCAGGCTCGGGGGCACAGATACGCAGTATTTT.

This chain connects TRBV6-6 to TRBJ1-1; 7 positions match TRBD1. The J segment lost 2 bases and the V segment lost 5 bases, leaving 14 bases of the junction unmatched. Germline lookup yields CDR1 MNHNY and CDR2 SVGAGI (reference sequence). This CDR3 is 17 amino acids long. CDR3 in DNA: TGTGCCAGCAGTCGCCCCGGGGCAGGGGGAAGCAACACTGAAGCTTTCTTT. Residues: CASSRPGAGGSNTEAFF.

This clonotype was found a few times. This chain connects TRBV28 to TRBJ2-5, with a possible D match to TRBD1 (5 bases). V dropped 5 bases and J dropped 1 base, with 11 bases sitting between them. The CDR3 length is 14 residues. Germline V gives CDR1 MDHEN, CDR2 SYDVKM. The DNA of the CDR3 is TGTGCCAGCAGTGACAGAAACTTCCAAGAGACCCAGTACTTC. Protein sequence: CASSDRNFQETQYF.

V usage is TRBV5-4 and J usage is TRBJ1-2; 7 bases line up with TRBD1. V trimming: 4 bases; J trimming: 10 bases; junction bases outside the gene matches: 10. The CDR3 is 13 amino acids. Germline lookup yields CDR1 SGHNT and CDR2 YYREEE (reference sequence). DNA of the CDR3: TGTGCCAGCAGCCCGGGGGACAGAAACTACTACACCTTC. This translates into CASSPGDRNYYTF.

This clonotype appeared many times. The chain combines TRBV19 with TRBJ1-2; 7 positions agree with TRBD1. The germline V gene has CDR1 LNHDA and CDR2 SQIVND (reference sequence). Trimming at V came to 6 bases and at J to 4 bases, leaving 14 bases not matched to a gene. The CDR3 covers 16 residues. The CDR3, as DNA: TGTGCCAGTAGGGACAGGTTACGGTTCTCGGTCTATGGCTACACCTTC. Amino acids: CASRDRLRFSVYGYTF.

This chain joins TRBV7-2 and TRBJ2-7; maybe TRBD2 (6 bases). Germline values: CDR1 SGHTA, CDR2 FQGNSA. Trimming took 5 bases from V and 0 from J, leaving 14 bases between them. The CDR3 consists of 15 residues. The CDR3 DNA follows: TGTGCCAGCAGCCAAGAAGCGGGTCACTCCTACGAGCAGTACGTC. It yields the protein CASSQEAGHSYEQYV.

This clonotype was counted at least ten times. In nucleotides, the CDR3 is TGTGCCAGCAGCTTATCGCAGGACAAATGGCAAGAGACCCAGTACTTC. It translates to CASSLSQDKWQETQYF. The V and J genes are TRBV7-2 and TRBJ2-5; tentative D call: TRBD1 (5 bases). V was shortened by 2 bases and J by 2 bases, with 15 bases between the two germline ends. This CDR3 region has 16 residues. CDR1 and CDR2 (germline): SGHTA, FQGNSA.

This clonotype was detected a few times. The chain is built from TRBV6-1 and TRBJ1-6; possible D gene TRBD1, 5 bases. The CDR3 is 12 amino acids. The germline V gene has CDR1 MNHNS and CDR2 SASEGT. The V gene lost 10 bases and the J gene lost 4 bases, with 8 bases spanning the gap. The CDR3 region is CATRQYNSPLHF. Written as DNA, the CDR3 is TGTGCCACTCGACAGTATAATTCACCCCTCCACTTT.

This clonotype came up many times. The rearrangement links TRBV12-3 or TRBV12-4 to TRBJ2-7; tentatively, D is TRBD2 (5 bases). CDR3 size: 14 residues. V was trimmed by 3 bases and J by 0 bases, leaving 9 bases between them. CDR3 region: CASSFLLDSYEQYF. DNA of the CDR3: TGTGCCAGCAGTTTCCTACTAGACTCCTACGAGCAGTACTTC.

This clonotype was counted a few times. V gene TRBV29-1 combines with J gene TRBJ1-1; 7 bases fit TRBD1. Germline CDR1 SQVTM, CDR2 ANQGSEA. The trim removed 7 bases at V and 2 bases at J, leaving 10 bases unmatched. This CDR3 is 14 amino acids long. The CDR3 protein is CSADRASLNTEAFF. In DNA form, the CDR3 reads TGCAGCGCTGACAGGGCTAGCCTTAACACTGAAGCTTTCTTT.

This chain uses TRBV20-1 with TRBJ1-3; TRBD1 aligns across 7 bases. V gave up 6 bases and J gave up 2 bases; unmatched junction bases: 7. The germline gives CDR1 DFQATT, CDR2 SNEGSKA (reference sequence). CDR3 length equals 14 residues. The CDR3 nucleotides are TGCAGTGCGGGCAGACAGGGTCCTGGAAACACCATATATTTT. Translating gives CSAGRQGPGNTIYF.

The rearrangement uses TRBV12-3 or TRBV12-4 and TRBJ1-2; D is uncertain. The CDR3 is 13 amino acids. V was clipped by 6 bases and J by 6 bases, with 14 bases between them. This chain's CDR3 is CASRMTGRDGYTF. Written as DNA, the CDR3 is TGTGCCAGCAGAATGACCGGCCGCGATGGCTACACCTTC.

This clonotype was counted many times. Written as DNA, the CDR3 is TGTGCCAGCAGCCGAGGGACTAGCGGGTTCCAAGAGACCCAGTACTTC. The encoded protein is CASSRGTSGFQETQYF. The V gene is TRBV7-2, the J gene TRBJ2-5; 12 bases are shared with TRBD2. Germline V gene sequence: CDR1 SGHTA, CDR2 FQGNSA. With 5 bases clipped from V and 1 base from J, the junction kept 5 bases outside the gene matches. The CDR3 is 16 residues long.

This clonotype was seen a few times. The chain employs TRBV5-4 and TRBJ2-5, with 8 nucleotides matching TRBD1. There are 14 residues in the CDR3. CDR1 and CDR2 from the germline V gene are SGHNT and YYREEE (reference sequence). V dropped 4 bases and J dropped 4; count of bases not matched to a gene: 6. The CDR3 loop reads CASSLQGALETQYF. CDR3 bases: TGTGCCAGCAGCCTGCAGGGGGCTTTAGAGACCCAGTACTTC.

This clonotype was recorded many times. This rearrangement joins TRBV28 to TRBJ1-5, with a tentative D call TRBD1 (5 bases). The CDR3 loop spans 16 amino acids. V lost 6 bases and J lost 5, with 20 bases in between. Germline V gene sequence: CDR1 MDHEN, CDR2 SYDVKM. The CDR3 nucleotides are TGTGCCAGCAGACCATTCCCCAGGACGGGGCATCAGCCCCAGCATTTT. Amino acid sequence: CASRPFPRTGHQPQHF.

This clonotype appeared a few times. This chain joins TRBV7-2 and TRBJ2-1; 8 positions agree with TRBD1. This CDR3 has 14 residues. CDR1 SGHTA and CDR2 FQGNSA come from the germline V gene. V was clipped by 5 bases and J by 6 bases; unmatched bases: 6. DNA of the CDR3: TGTGCCAGCAGCCAGGACAGGGTTGGCAATGAGCAGTTCTTC. Protein sequence: CASSQDRVGNEQFF. The variable domain in full, completed from reference TRBV7-2 and TRBJ2-1, reads GAGVSQSPSNKVTEKGKDVELRCDPISGHTALYWYRQSLGQGLEFLIYFQGNSAPDKSGLPSDRFSAERTGGSVSTLTIQRTQQEDSAVYLCASSQDRVGNEQFFGPGTRLTVL.

V usage is TRBV6-2 or TRBV6-3 and J usage is TRBJ2-1; the match to TRBD2 covers 7 bases. There are 12 residues in the CDR3. Germline V gives CDR1 MNHEY, CDR2 SVGEGT. The V and J ends lost 2 bases and 8 bases, in that order; junction bases with no gene match: 0. In DNA, the CDR3 is TGTGCCAGCAGTTACCGGGAGGATGAGCAGTTCTTC. Its translation: CASSYREDEQFF.

This clonotype was observed a few times. The chain couples TRBV7-9 to TRBJ1-1, with a weak D call TRBD1 (5 bases). The CDR3 loop spans 15 amino acids. V shed 1 base and J shed 8 bases, with 17 bases lying between them. CDR1 is SEHNR and CDR2 is FQNEAQ in the germline V gene (reference sequence). The CDR3 is CASSLGDSPAWEAFF. The CDR3 coding sequence is TGTGCCAGCAGCTTAGGCGACAGCCCAGCGTGGGAAGCTTTCTTT.